Presented here are 10 T cell receptor beta chains from one specimen sequenced in a study of cytomegalovirus exposure and HLA in healthy donors. The PCR contained 60 Vbeta and 13 Jbeta primers. Clones were read by immunoSEQ multiplex PCR, and TCRdb kept only the in-frame ones, dropping some. The sample holds roughly 150,000 clones; under 90% are singletons and the top ten take 2.5%. The material sequenced was PBMCs. These receptors originate from a boy aged 2 to 9 in good health and CMV-seronegative.

The genes are TRBV2 and TRBJ1-4; 10 bases fit TRBD1. Looked up from germline, CDR1 is SNHLY and CDR2 is FYNNEI. Unmatched junction bases numbered 5, after V lost 6 bases and J lost 7 bases. The CDR3 contains 14 residues. DNA for the CDR3: TGTGCCAGCAGATTGACAGGGGGCGGTGAAAAACTGTTTTTT. Its protein product is CASRLTGGGEKLFF.

This chain links TRBV14 with TRBJ2-7, with TRBD1 as a possible D gene (6 bases). The V gene's germline CDR1 is SGHDN and CDR2 FVKESK. This CDR3 region has 14 residues. V was clipped by 5 bases and J by 3 bases, with 14 bases between them. The CDR3 DNA reads TGTGCCAGCAGCAAACTCGGACAGTTCTACGAGCAGTACTTC. Its translation: CASSKLGQFYEQYF.

The V gene is TRBV9, the J gene TRBJ2-1; a weak D match, TRBD1 (6 bases). The CDR3 covers 15 residues. Germline CDR1 is SGDLS and CDR2 is YYNGEE. Trimming pared 5 bases from V and 4 bases from J, leaving 16 bases between. The CDR3 DNA sequence: TGTGCCAGCAGTCCCCGACAGGTGCCGTACAATGAGCAGTTCTTC. This sequence encodes CASSPRQVPYNEQFF.

Here the CDR3 DNA reads TGTGCCATCAGTAGCCGGGGGGAGGGAAACAATGAGCAGTTCTTC. It specifies CAISSRGEGNNEQFF. This chain links TRBV10-3 with TRBJ2-1, with TRBD2 identical over 7 bases. This CDR3 has 15 residues. V was pared by 5 bases and J by 5 bases, with 9 bases of the junction left unmatched. The germline gives CDR1 ENHRY, CDR2 SYGVKD.

The V call is TRBV5-4, the J call TRBJ2-7; 7 bases match TRBD1. The ends lost 7 bases at V and 7 bases at J; junction bases unmatched: 14. The CDR3 is made up of 14 amino acids. Looked up from germline, CDR1 is SGHNT and CDR2 is YYREEE (reference sequence). The CDR3 sequence is CASHPGQFSEEQYF. CDR3 nucleotides: TGTGCCAGCCACCCGGGACAGTTTTCGGAAGAGCAGTACTTC.

The chain combines TRBV6-5 with TRBJ2-1, with 8 bases aligning to TRBD2. This CDR3 has 15 amino acids. The V gene end was trimmed by 8 bases and the J gene end by 6 bases; junction bases not matched to a gene: 12. Germline CDR1 and CDR2: MNHEY and SVGAGI. The CDR3 protein is CASSYRGGLGNEQFF. The CDR3 DNA follows: TGTGCCAGCTCTTACCGGGGGGGCCTCGGCAATGAGCAGTTCTTC.

The genes are TRBV12-5 and TRBJ1-5, with TRBD1 matching over 8 bases. CDR3 length: 17 amino acids. V was clipped by 3 bases and J by 3 bases; unmatched bases: 10. Germline lookup yields CDR1 LGHNT and CDR2 FRNRAP. The DNA for the CDR3 is TGTGCTAGTGGTTTTCATCAGGGGGCCAATTTCAATCAGCCCCAGCATTTT. It yields the protein CASGFHQGANFNQPQHF.

This clone was detected only once. The sample contains more than one DNA sequence encoding this CDR3. Written as DNA, the CDR3 is TGTGCCAGCAGTCAGGATTCGGGAAACACCATATATTTT. It encodes CASSQDSGNTIYF. The chain has TRBV9 and TRBJ1-3; D ambiguous. V lost 5 bases to trimming and J lost 4 bases, with 10 bases between them. The CDR3 has 13 amino acids. Germline CDR1 reads SGDLS; CDR2 reads YYNGEE. The whole variable domain, remainder taken from reference TRBV9 and TRBJ1-3, is DSGVTQTPKHLITATGQRVTLRCSPRSGDLSVYWYQQSLDQGLQFLIQYYNGEERAKGNILERFSAQQFPDLHSELNLSSLELGDSALYFCASSQDSGNTIYFGEGSWLTVV.

This clone was counted only a few times. The chain recombines TRBV4-3 with TRBJ1-5; the match to TRBD1 covers 9 bases. Per germline, CDR1 LGHNA and CDR2 YSLEER. V trimming: 0 bases; J trimming: 2 bases; junction bases outside the gene matches: 2. The CDR3 spans 16 residues. CDR3 loop: CASSQDRQGGNQPQHF. DNA for the CDR3: TGCGCCAGCAGCCAAGATCGACAGGGGGGCAATCAGCCCCAGCATTTT.

The genes are TRBV9 and TRBJ2-7; 8 bases align to TRBD2. The CDR3 length is 13 residues. CDR1 and CDR2 (germline): SGDLS, YYNGEE. The V gene end was trimmed by 4 bases and the J gene end by 6 bases; junction bases not matched to a gene: 6. This CDR3 is CASSPYAGGEQYF. The CDR3 DNA follows: TGTGCCAGCAGCCCGTATGCGGGAGGCGAGCAGTACTTC.